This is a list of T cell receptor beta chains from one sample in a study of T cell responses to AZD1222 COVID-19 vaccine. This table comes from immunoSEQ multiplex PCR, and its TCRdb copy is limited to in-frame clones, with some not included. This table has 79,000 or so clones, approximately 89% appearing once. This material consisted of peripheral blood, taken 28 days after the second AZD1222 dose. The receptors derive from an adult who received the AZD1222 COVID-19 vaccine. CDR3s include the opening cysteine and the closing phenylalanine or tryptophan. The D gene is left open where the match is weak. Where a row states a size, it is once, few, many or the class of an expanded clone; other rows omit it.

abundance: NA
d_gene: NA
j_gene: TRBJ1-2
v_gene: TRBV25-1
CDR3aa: CASSGADMSGGYTF
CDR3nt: TGTGCCAGCAGTGGAGCGGACATGTCGGGTGGCTACACCTTC

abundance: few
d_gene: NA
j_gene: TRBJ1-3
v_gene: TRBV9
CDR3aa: CASGVGNTIYF
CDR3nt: TGTGCCAGCGGGGTTGGGAACACCATATATTTT

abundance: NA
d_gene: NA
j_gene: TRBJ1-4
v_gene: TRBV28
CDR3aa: CASSGTINEKLFF
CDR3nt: TGTGCCAGCAGTGGTACCATAAATGAAAAACTGTTTTTT

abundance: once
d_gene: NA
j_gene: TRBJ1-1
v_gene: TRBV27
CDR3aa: CASSRWGENTEAFF
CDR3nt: TGTGCCAGCAGCCGATGGGGGGAGAACACTGAAGCTTTCTTT

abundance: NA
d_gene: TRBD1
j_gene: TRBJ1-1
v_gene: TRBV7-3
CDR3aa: CASSPDRGNTEAFF
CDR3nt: TGTGCCAGCAGCCCGGACAGGGGTAACACTGAAGCTTTCTTT

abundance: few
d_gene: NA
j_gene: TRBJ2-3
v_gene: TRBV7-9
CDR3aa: CASSKGSTDTQYF
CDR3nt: TGTGCCAGCAGTAAGGGGAGCACAGATACGCAGTATTTT

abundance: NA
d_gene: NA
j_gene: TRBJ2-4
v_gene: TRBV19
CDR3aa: CASSRGGGAKNIQYF
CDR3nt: TGTGCCAGTAGTCGGGGCGGAGGAGCCAAAAACATTCAGTACTTC

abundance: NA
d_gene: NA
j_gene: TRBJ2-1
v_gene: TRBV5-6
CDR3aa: CASSLSSTDEQFF
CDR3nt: TGTGCCAGCAGCCTCAGTTCTACCGATGAGCAGTTCTTC

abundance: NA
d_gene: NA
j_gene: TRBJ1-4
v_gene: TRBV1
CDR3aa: CTSSHTPGHTDRNEKLFF
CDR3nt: TGCACCAGCAGCCACACGCCGGGACATACCGACAGGAATGAAAAACTGTTTTTT

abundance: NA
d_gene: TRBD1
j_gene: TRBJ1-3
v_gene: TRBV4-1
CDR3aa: CASSLRQGRNTIYF
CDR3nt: TGCGCCAGCAGCCTCCGACAGGGTCGAAACACCATATATTTT

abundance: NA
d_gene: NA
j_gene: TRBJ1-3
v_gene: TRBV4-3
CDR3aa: CASSQEASVSGNTIYF
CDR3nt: TGCGCCAGCAGCCAAGAAGCATCCGTCTCTGGAAACACCATATATTTT